This T cell receptor beta chain was recovered during a study of radiation and T cells in renal cell carcinoma. This CDR3 has 14 residues. V lost 11 bases, J lost 0 bases, and 14 bases lay in between. Germline CDR1 reads MDHEN; CDR2 reads SYDVKM. Time point meaning: baseline pretreatment blood. Treatment meaning: 15 Gy SBRT to primary tumor, nephrectomy 4 weeks later. After SBRT, blood was collected at 2 and 4 weeks, plus baseline. Clear cell pathology was present in this patient's renal cell carcinoma. The table came from immunoSEQ multiplex PCR; TCRdb's copy has only in-frame clones and leaves some out. The table includes roughly 120,000 clones, roughly 80% detected once.

The chain carries TRBV28 and TRBJ1-3; no reliable D call. The clonotype originates from a woman aged 55-70 years with renal cell carcinoma. This material consisted of blood, taken from a patient whose treatment included radiotherapy and nephrectomy. CDR3 region: CAAGKRISGNTIYF. For the CDR3, the DNA is TGTGCCGCGGGGAAGCGAATCTCTGGAAACACCATATATTTT.